The text below deals with one T cell receptor (beta chain). Germline V gene lookup returns CDR1 MNHEY and CDR2 SMNVEV (reference sequence). The CDR3 has 14 amino acids. The V end lost 6 bases, the J end lost 6 bases, and 12 bases lay between the germline ends. The entry originates in a study of blood T cell repertoires in COVID-19. Looking at the study overall: Samples representing acute and convalescent COVID-19 were sourced from the United States, Italy and Spain. PBMCs, B-cell-depleted T cells, or T cells provided the cDNA or gDNA that made up the material.

Data came from immunoSEQ multiplex PCR; TCRdb stores just in-frame clones and leaves some out. Among some 390,000 clones listed, 70% to 90% were seen once. The TCR sequence derives from an older woman with COVID-19, enrolled during active disease. Sample: peripheral blood. The chain uses TRBV27 and TRBJ1-6; D is uncertain. The CDR3 reads CASSSNYINSPLHF. For the CDR3, the DNA is TGTGCCAGCAGCTCGAATTACATTAATTCACCCCTCCACTTT.